The 27 T cell receptor beta chains listed next were all sequenced from one sample in a study. TCRdb ran MiXCR on the 5' RACE reads and lists one entry per CDR3 protein. The sample has about 62,000 distinct CDR3 sequences, about 31% seen once. The specimen was tumor-infiltrating naive CD4+ T cells sorted from the breast tumor. Described subset: naive CD4+ T cells, CD4+CD45RA+CD25-. The receptors come from a female donor with breast cancer.

The V gene is TRBV6-2 or TRBV6-3, the J gene TRBJ2-5, with D perhaps TRBD1 (5 bases). The CDR3 contains 13 residues. V lost 5 bases to trimming and J lost 5 bases, with 12 bases between them. Germline lookup yields CDR1 MNHEY and CDR2 SVGEGT. CDR3 sequence reads: CASSGDSRETQYF. In DNA form, the CDR3 reads TGTGCCAGCAGTGGTGACAGTAGGGAGACCCAGTACTTC.

This clonotype was picked up one time. The genes are TRBV7-2 and TRBJ1-5; 8 nucleotides match TRBD1. The junction had 5 bases not matched to a gene; V was cut back by 4 bases and J by 6 bases. The CDR3 is 14 amino acids. Germline V lookup: CDR1 SGHTA, CDR2 FQGNSA. In nucleotides, the CDR3 is TGTGCCAGCAGCTCTACACAGGGGGTTCAGCCCCAGCATTTT. Translation gives CASSSTQGVQPQHF.

This clonotype was counted at least ten times. The gene calls are TRBV29-1 and TRBJ1-6; D may be TRBD1 (6 bases). Germline lookup yields CDR1 SQVTM and CDR2 ANQGSEA. V was clipped by 7 bases and J by 6 bases, with 13 bases between them. The CDR3 runs 13 residues. CDR3 DNA sequence: TGCAGCGCCCGAGACAGGTTTAATTCACCCCTCCACTTT. Its translation: CSARDRFNSPLHF.

About this clonotype itself: Given the absence of the conserved phenylalanine or tryptophan at the CDR3 end, a read error is likely. The chain links TRBV27 to TRBJ1-2, with D uncertain. The CDR3 is 19 amino acids. In germline, CDR1 is MNHEY, CDR2 SMNVEV (reference sequence). Between the trimmed V and J ends, which lost 9 bases and 8 bases, there was a span of 37 bases. Here the CDR3 DNA reads TGTGCCAGGTGGTTCAGTTTGATGATCAGGCCAAGGCAATGCTTAGGCTACACCCTC. Encoded protein: CARWFSLMIRPRQCLGYTL.

The V gene is TRBV20-1, the J gene TRBJ2-7, with 11 bases fitting TRBD2. Germline V gives CDR1 DFQATT, CDR2 SNEGSKA (reference sequence). V gave up 5 bases and J gave up 6 bases; unmatched junction bases: 9. The CDR3 is made up of 14 amino acids. In DNA, the CDR3 is TGCAGTGCTCCTCCTCTAGCGGGAGGATTCGAGCAGTACTTC. Translation gives CSAPPLAGGFEQYF.

A note on this clonotype: A read error may produce the germline difference seen at one junction end. V and J are TRBV7-2 and TRBJ2-2, with 7 nucleotides matching TRBD2. Germline CDR1 is SGHTA and CDR2 is FQGNSA. The CDR3 runs to 14 residues. CDR3 protein: CVSSLYAGAGELFF. As DNA, the CDR3 is TGTGTCAGCAGCTTATACGCGGGGGCCGGGGAGCTGTTTTTT. The whole variable domain, filled in from reference TRBV7-2 and TRBJ2-2, reads GAGVSQSPSNKVTEKGKDVELRCDPISGHTALYWYRQSLGQGLEFLIYFQGNSAPDKSGLPSDRFSAERTGGSVSTLTIQRTQQEDSAVYLCVSSLYAGAGELFFGEGSRLTVL.

This clonotype appeared many times. V usage is TRBV5-1 and J usage is TRBJ2-1, with D possibly called TRBD1 or TRBD2 (5 bases each). The CDR3 has 15 residues. V was pared by 6 bases and J by 0 bases, with 13 bases between. Germline loops: CDR1 SGHRS, CDR2 YFSETQ. CDR3 region: CASTEGTSSYNEQFF. The CDR3 DNA reads TGCGCCAGCACCGAGGGGACCAGCTCCTACAATGAGCAGTTCTTC. Complete variable domain (other parts from reference TRBV5-1 and TRBJ2-1): KAGVTQTPRYLIKTRGQQVTLSCSPISGHRSVSWYQQTPGQGLQFLFEYFSETQRNKGNFPGRFSGRQFSNSRSEMNVSTLELGDSALYLCASTEGTSSYNEQFFGPGTRLTVL.

Details on this clonotype: A much larger clone sits a single nucleotide away, making a read error possible. The CDR3 here is CASSLGGGGEQYF. DNA for the CDR3: TGCGCCAGCAGCTTGGGAGGGGGCGGCGAGCAGTACTTC. The gene calls are TRBV5-1 and TRBJ2-7; 7 nucleotides agree with TRBD1. The CDR3 sequence is 13 residues long. The V gene's germline CDR1 is SGHRS and CDR2 YFSETQ. V shed 0 bases and J 6 bases; nucleotides not matched to a gene: 3.

This clonotype was counted many times. The gene calls are TRBV4-3 and TRBJ2-7; D is perhaps TRBD2 (6 bases). Germline CDR1 reads LGHNA; CDR2 reads YSLEER. This CDR3 contains 15 residues. Trimming removed 1 base at V and 3 bases at J, with 13 bases between. Written as DNA, the CDR3 is TGCGCCAGCAGCCAAGGGACCGTGACTAGCTACGAGCAGTACTTC. This encodes CASSQGTVTSYEQYF.

This clonotype showed up many times. The chain couples TRBV6-1 to TRBJ1-5; no clear D. Germline lookup yields CDR1 MNHNS and CDR2 SASEGT. The ends were cut back, 6 bases at V and 1 base at J, with 13 bases in the middle. The CDR3 consists of 15 residues. Written as DNA, the CDR3 is TGTGCCAGCAGACCGACCTTGGCGAGCAATCAGCCCCAGCATTTT. It is translated as CASRPTLASNQPQHF.

The chain couples TRBV20-1 to TRBJ1-1; D is undetermined. This CDR3 is 15 amino acids long. V was pared by 1 base and J by 0 bases, with 12 bases between. From germline, CDR1 is DFQATT and CDR2 SNEGSKA (reference sequence). CDR3 loop: CSARAPIGLNTEAFF. The CDR3 DNA sequence: TGCAGTGCTAGAGCCCCTATTGGGCTGAACACTGAAGCTTTCTTT.

This clonotype occurred a few times. The chain links TRBV4-1 to TRBJ1-5, with unresolved D. V gave up 4 bases and J gave up 2 bases, with 12 bases separating them. The length of the CDR3 is 15 residues. Per the germline V gene, CDR1 is MGHRA and CDR2 is YSYEKL. In DNA, the CDR3 is TGCGCCAGCAGCCGGTTAAGCCCCGGCAATCAGCCCCAGCATTTT. Protein product: CASSRLSPGNQPQHF.

V usage is TRBV7-9 and J usage is TRBJ2-7; TRBD1 aligns across 8 bases. CDR3 length: 14 amino acids. Per the germline V gene, CDR1 is SEHNR and CDR2 is FQNEAQ (reference sequence). Trimming at V came to 5 bases and at J to 3 bases, leaving 6 bases not matched to a gene. CDR3: CASSHSDRVYEQYF. CDR3 nucleotides: TGTGCCAGCAGCCATTCGGACAGGGTCTACGAGCAGTACTTC.

The chain carries TRBV18 and TRBJ2-7, with TRBD1 matching over 9 bases. J lost 3 bases, V lost 8 bases, and 8 bases had no gene match. The CDR3 is 14 residues long. From germline, CDR1 is KGHSH and CDR2 LQKENI. CDR3 in amino acids: CASKMDRGDYEQYF. CDR3 DNA: TGTGCCAGCAAAATGGACAGGGGAGACTACGAGCAGTACTTC.

The CDR3: CASSSLPGQQAFF. CDR3 nucleotides: TGCGCCAGCAGCAGCCTCCCGGGACAGCAAGCTTTCTTT. This rearrangement joins TRBV5-1 to TRBJ1-1; 7 nucleotides align to TRBD1. The J segment lost 9 bases and the V segment lost 4 bases, leaving 9 bases of the junction unmatched. The CDR3 runs 13 residues. Germline V gives CDR1 SGHRS, CDR2 YFSETQ.

The V gene is TRBV15, the J gene TRBJ1-2; maybe TRBD1 (5 bases). The CDR3 has 13 amino acids. Trimming left V 4 bases short and J 5 bases short, with 11 bases between. Germline CDR1 LNHNV, CDR2 YYDKDF (reference sequence). The CDR3 region has the DNA TGTGCCACCAGCAACACCCCAGGGTATGGCTACACCTTC. Encoded protein: CATSNTPGYGYTF. Drawing the rest from reference TRBV15 and TRBJ1-2, the complete variable domain is DAMVIQNPRYQVTQFGKPVTLSCSQTLNHNVMYWYQQKSSQAPKLLFHYYDKDFNNEADTPDNFQSRRPNTSFCFLDIRSPGLGDTAMYLCATSNTPGYGYTFGSGTRLTVV.

This clonotype showed up just a few times. This chain connects TRBV24-1 to TRBJ2-7, with a tentative D call TRBD1 (5 bases). The CDR3 length is 15 residues. The V end lost 2 bases, the J end lost 2 bases, and 12 bases lay between the germline ends. The germline V gene encodes CDR1 KGHDR and CDR2 SFDVKD. This chain's CDR3 is CATSDSSGNPYEQYF. The CDR3, as DNA: TGTGCCACCAGTGATTCGTCAGGGAATCCCTACGAGCAGTACTTC.

This clonotype was observed a few times. The chain employs TRBV7-2 and TRBJ2-5; tentatively, D is TRBD1 (6 bases). Trimming cost V 1 base and J 1 base, with 19 bases left between them. The CDR3 totals 18 residues. Germline CDR1 reads SGHTA; CDR2 reads FQGNSA. In DNA, the CDR3 is TGTGCCAGCAGCTTAGGACGGCCCGGGACACAACCCCAAGAGACCCAGTACTTC. Amino acid sequence: CASSLGRPGTQPQETQYF.

Here the CDR3 DNA reads TGCGCCAGCAGCTTGTTTACTATGAACACTGAAGCTTTCTTT. Amino acids: CASSLFTMNTEAFF. The chain links TRBV5-1 to TRBJ1-1; D unresolved. The CDR3 runs to 14 residues. Trimming removed 1 base at V and 0 bases at J, with 7 bases between. Germline V gives CDR1 SGHRS, CDR2 YFSETQ. Drawing the rest from reference TRBV5-1 and TRBJ1-1, the complete variable domain is KAGVTQTPRYLIKTRGQQVTLSCSPISGHRSVSWYQQTPGQGLQFLFEYFSETQRNKGNFPGRFSGRQFSNSRSEMNVSTLELGDSALYLCASSLFTMNTEAFFGQGTRLTVV.

As for this clonotype: A read error may account for a junction end that differs from germline. The chain employs TRBV5-1 and TRBJ2-1; D perhaps matches TRBD2 (7 bases). The CDR3 runs to 15 residues. CDR1 and CDR2 from the germline V gene are SGHRS and YFSETQ. The CDR3 loop reads CASSLRWGGQGEQFF. DNA of the CDR3: TGTGCCAGCAGCTTGCGGTGGGGGGGCCAAGGTGAGCAGTTCTTC.

This clonotype was detected only a few times. The chain carries TRBV12-3 or TRBV12-4 and TRBJ1-5; D may be TRBD1 (6 bases). V was pared by 5 bases and J by 3 bases, with 11 bases between. The CDR3 has 14 residues. The CDR3 here is CASSEQGANQPQHF. The CDR3 DNA reads as TGTGCCAGCAGTGAACAGGGTGCCAATCAGCCCCAGCATTTT.

The gene calls are TRBV5-1 and TRBJ2-2; D is undetermined. Deletions cut 0 bases from V and 4 bases from J, with 7 bases between. CDR1 SGHRS and CDR2 YFSETQ come from the germline V gene. The CDR3 contains 14 residues. DNA for the CDR3: TGCGCCAGCAGCTTGGAGTCGGCCACCGGGGAGCTGTTTTTT. It is translated as CASSLESATGELFF.

CDR3 nucleotides: TGTGCCACCAGCAGAGACACAGGGGGCTGGGAGCCCCAGCATTTT. Translation: CATSRDTGGWEPQHF. The chain joins TRBV15 to TRBJ1-5; 9 bases map to TRBD1. From germline, CDR1 is LNHNV and CDR2 YYDKDF (reference sequence). This CDR3 contains 15 residues. Trimming at V came to 0 bases and at J to 8 bases, leaving 5 bases not matched to a gene.

The J gene is TRBJ1-5, the V gene TRBV2; D is uncertain. Germline CDR1 and CDR2: SNHLY and FYNNEI. CDR3 length equals 14 residues. The ends were cut back, 2 bases at V and 6 bases at J, with 11 bases in the middle. The CDR3 loop is CASSEMGMGQPQHF. CDR3 nucleotide sequence: TGTGCCAGCAGTGAAATGGGGATGGGTCAGCCCCAGCATTTT.

This clonotype was observed a few times. The chain employs TRBV15 and TRBJ2-2; D is ambiguous. This CDR3 is built from 14 residues. Germline V gene lookup returns CDR1 LNHNV and CDR2 YYDKDF (reference sequence). The germline V and J ends were trimmed by 0 bases and 7 bases, with 9 bases remaining between them. CDR3 region: CATSRDRVNGELFF. The CDR3 nucleotides are TGTGCCACCAGCAGAGATCGCGTTAACGGGGAGCTGTTTTTT.

The chain combines TRBV4-1 with TRBJ2-3; tentatively, D is TRBD1 (5 bases). This CDR3 spans 15 amino acids. Germline-derived CDR1 and CDR2 are MGHRA and YSYEKL. V gave up 1 base and J gave up 6 bases, with 14 bases separating them. CDR3 residues: CASSQARQGRDTQYF. The CDR3 DNA reads TGCGCCAGCAGCCAAGCCCGGCAGGGAAGGGATACGCAGTATTTT.

This chain connects TRBV9 to TRBJ1-4; no clear D. There are 15 residues in the CDR3. Germline values: CDR1 SGDLS, CDR2 YYNGEE. V shed 3 bases and J shed 4 bases, with 13 bases lying between them. This chain's CDR3 is CASSARPDLNEKLFF. CDR3 sequence (DNA): TGTGCCAGCAGCGCTCGACCGGACCTTAATGAAAAACTGTTTTTT.